The T cell receptor (beta chain) under discussion was sequenced for a study of identical twins. Unique molecular identifiers were present on cDNA, and template switching added a universal primer site. TCRdb processed the 5' RACE reads anew with MiXCR; each CDR3 protein has one entry. The sample includes fewer than 550,000 distinct CDR3 sequences, roughly an eighth of them seen just once. Only a few counts were recorded for this clonotype. Its antigen is as yet unknown. Study results and caveats: Cord blood's abundant beta clonotypes had fewer insertions, unlike memory repertoires.

This CDR3 has 15 amino acids. The ends were cut back, 1 base at V and 4 bases at J, with 12 bases in the middle. CDR1 is MNHEY and CDR2 is SVGAGI in the germline V gene. This sample was also put to use in a study of yellow fever vaccine responses in identical twins.

The sequenced sample was CD4+ T cells sorted from blood. The chain is built from TRBV6-5 and TRBJ2-3; D possibly corresponds to TRBD2 (5 bases). This TCR was sampled from a woman between 18 and 29 years old in good health. The chain's CDR3 is CASSYLGSAADTQYF. In nucleotides, the CDR3 is TGTGCCAGCAGTTACTTAGGTAGCGCGGCAGATACGCAGTATTTT.